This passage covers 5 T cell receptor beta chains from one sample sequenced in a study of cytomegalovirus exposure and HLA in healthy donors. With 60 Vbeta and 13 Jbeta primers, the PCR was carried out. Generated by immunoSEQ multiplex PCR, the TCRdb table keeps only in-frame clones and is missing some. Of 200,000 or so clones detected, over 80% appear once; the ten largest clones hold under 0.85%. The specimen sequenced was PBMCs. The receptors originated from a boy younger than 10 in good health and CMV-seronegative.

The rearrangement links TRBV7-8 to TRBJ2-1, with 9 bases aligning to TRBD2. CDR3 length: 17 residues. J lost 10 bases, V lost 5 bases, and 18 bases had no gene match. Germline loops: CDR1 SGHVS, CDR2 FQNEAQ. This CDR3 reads CASSPLGGRGGLGEQFF. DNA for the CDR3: TGTGCCAGCAGCCCACTCGGGGGGCGGGGGGGATTAGGGGAGCAGTTCTTC.

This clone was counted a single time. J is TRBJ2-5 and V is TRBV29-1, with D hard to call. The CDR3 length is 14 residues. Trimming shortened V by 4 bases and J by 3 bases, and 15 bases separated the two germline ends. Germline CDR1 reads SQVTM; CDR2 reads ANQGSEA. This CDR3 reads CSVVVFGSEETQYF. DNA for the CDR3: TGCAGCGTTGTGGTGTTCGGGTCGGAAGAGACCCAGTACTTC.

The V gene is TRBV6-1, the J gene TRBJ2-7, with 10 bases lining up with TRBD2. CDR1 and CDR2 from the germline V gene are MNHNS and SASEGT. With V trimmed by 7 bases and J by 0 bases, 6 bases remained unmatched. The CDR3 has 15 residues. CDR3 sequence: CASIFSGRSSYEQYF. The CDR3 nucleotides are TGTGCCAGCATCTTTAGCGGGAGGAGCTCCTACGAGCAGTACTTC.

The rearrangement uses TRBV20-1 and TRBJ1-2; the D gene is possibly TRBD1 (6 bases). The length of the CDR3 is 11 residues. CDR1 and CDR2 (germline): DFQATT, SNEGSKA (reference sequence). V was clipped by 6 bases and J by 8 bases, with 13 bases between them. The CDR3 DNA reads TGCAGTGCCCCGGACAGATGCGGCTACACCTTC. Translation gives CSAPDRCGYTF.

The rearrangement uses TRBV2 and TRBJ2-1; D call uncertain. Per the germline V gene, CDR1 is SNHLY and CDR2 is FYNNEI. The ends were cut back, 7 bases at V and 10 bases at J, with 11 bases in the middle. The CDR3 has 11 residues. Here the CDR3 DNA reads TGTGCCAGCACGAGTAATCTAGAGCAGTTCTTC. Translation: CASTSNLEQFF. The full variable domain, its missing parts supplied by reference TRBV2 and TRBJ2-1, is EPEVTQTPSHQVTQMGQEVILRCVPISNHLYFYWYRQILGQKVEFLVSFYNNEISEKSEIFDDQFSVERPDGSNFTLKIRSTKLEDSAMYFCASTSNLEQFFGPGTRLTVL.